These 8 T cell receptor beta chains share one sample of origin, sequenced in a study of read filtering for tumor transcriptome and immune sequencing (dated by TCRdb to the early 2020s). Data came from an Illumina HiSeq 4000. Starting from roughly 410 ng RNA, TCR libraries were constructed with the Immunoverse kit using molecular barcoded adaptors that cover the alpha/delta and beta/gamma chains. TCRdb trimmed the raw reads at Q25, called clones with MiXCR and kept productive beta chains. Merged by CDR3 protein, the rows form single entries marked with the most common genes and DNA. The sample records 50,000 or so distinct CDR3 sequences, about an eighth of which are singletons. Clones ranked in the top ten supply roughly 14% of the sample. The sequenced sample was a population of CD138-negative cells sorted from bone marrow. The cell subset or site label on this specimen signifies: bone marrow mononuclear cells depleted of CD138+ plasma/myeloma cells by negative magnetic selection. Every receptor here comes from a donor at least 40 years old with multiple myeloma.

There are many counts of this clonotype. The chain carries TRBV7-8 and TRBJ1-1, with D hard to call. Deletions cut 2 bases from V and 6 bases from J, with 19 bases between. The germline V gene encodes CDR1 SGHVS and CDR2 FQNEAQ. The length of the CDR3 is 16 residues. This CDR3 reads CASSLIHGRSNAEAFF. CDR3 DNA: TGTGCCAGCAGCTTAATACATGGTAGGAGTAACGCTGAAGCTTTCTTT.

This clonotype was picked up many times. The chain has TRBV12-5 and TRBJ2-3, with 13 bases matching TRBD2. Trimming removed 4 bases from V and 4 bases from J; junction bases left unmatched: 11. There are 18 residues in the CDR3. Germline V gene lookup returns CDR1 LGHNT and CDR2 FRNRAP. CDR3 residues: CASGYVGTSGINADTQYF. DNA for the CDR3: TGTGCTAGTGGTTACGTTGGGACTAGCGGGATTAATGCAGATACGCAGTATTTT.

This clonotype occurred many times. V gene TRBV20-1 combines with J gene TRBJ2-1; a possible D gene is TRBD2 (6 bases). Trimming cost V 5 bases and J 4 bases, with 18 bases left between them. This CDR3 has 15 amino acids. Germline V lookup: CDR1 DFQATT, CDR2 SNEGSKA (reference sequence). CDR3 nucleotide sequence: TGCAGTGCTCCCTTTGGCGGGGCTGGATACAATGAGCAGTTCTTC. Its protein product is CSAPFGGAGYNEQFF.

This clonotype was found many times. The chain combines TRBV20-1 with TRBJ2-7; D remains ambiguous. The germline V and J ends were trimmed by 4 bases and 4 bases, with 14 bases remaining between them. CDR1 and CDR2 from the germline V gene are DFQATT and SNEGSKA (reference sequence). This CDR3 is built from 13 residues. The DNA for the CDR3 is TGCAGTGCTACGTATGAACTCCCTTACGAGCAGTACTTC. Protein: CSATYELPYEQYF.

This clonotype was recorded at least ten times. V and J are TRBV20-1 and TRBJ2-7; 8 positions match TRBD1. V was clipped by 3 bases and J by 4 bases; unmatched bases: 8. Germline values: CDR1 DFQATT, CDR2 SNEGSKA (reference sequence). This CDR3 comprises 14 residues. CDR3 sequence: CSASVGQGPYEQYF. In DNA form, the CDR3 reads TGCAGTGCTAGTGTAGGACAGGGCCCTTACGAGCAGTACTTC.

Points on this clonotype: Germline is not matched at one junction end, which may reflect a read error. Here the CDR3 reads CAIKGTGGYNGQFF. As DNA, the CDR3 is TGTGCCATCAAGGGGACGGGGGGATACAATGGGCAGTTCTTT. This chain joins TRBV10-3 and TRBJ2-1; 7 bases agree with TRBD2. The CDR3 length is 14 residues. Looked up from germline, CDR1 is ENHRY and CDR2 is SYGVKD.

Turning to this clonotype: A read error may be the cause here, since a much bigger clone is one base away. The CDR3 protein is CASSLAAIGSYGQYF. As DNA, the CDR3 is TGTGCCAGCAGTTTAGCGGCGATCGGGTCCTACGGGCAGTACTTC. The chain carries TRBV12-3 or TRBV12-4 and TRBJ2-7, with D unclear. This CDR3 region has 15 residues.

In this sample, this clonotype turned up many times. This chain uses TRBV9 with TRBJ2-3; TRBD2 agrees at 10 bases. CDR3 length equals 15 residues. The junction had 5 bases not matched to a gene; V was cut back by 4 bases and J by 3 bases. Germline V lookup: CDR1 SGDLS, CDR2 YYNGEE. CDR3 amino acids: CASSSPSGRTDTQYF. The CDR3 nucleotides are TGTGCCAGCAGCTCCCCTAGCGGGAGAACAGATACGCAGTATTTT.